Sequencing of this T cell receptor (beta chain) was carried out in a study of blood T cell repertoires in COVID-19. Study summary: Acute and convalescent COVID-19 specimens originated in the United States, Italy and Spain. PBMCs, B-cell-depleted T cells, or T cells provided the cDNA or gDNA that made up the material.

CDR3 length: 16 residues. In germline, CDR1 is SGHNT, CDR2 YYREEE (reference sequence). V lost 4 bases to trimming and J lost 1 base, with 16 bases between them. In the original workflow: Estimation of nucleated cell counts was performed using reference gene primer amplification. The repertoire was sequenced with immunoSEQ multiplex PCR; TCRdb's copy has only in-frame clones and lacks some. V, J and clone size were drawn from that table, and D and trimming were deduced from the DNA. Seen here are over 200,000 clones, more than 75% observed once, and the top ten hold 0.95% to 1%. The receptor was isolated from a woman aged 40 to 50 who had recovered from COVID-19. The gene calls are TRBV5-4 and TRBJ2-3, with a possible D match to TRBD2 (7 bases). Sequenced material: peripheral blood. The CDR3 sequence: CASSRPGAGGTDTQYF. DNA of the CDR3: TGTGCCAGCAGCCGTCCGGGGGCGGGAGGCACAGATACGCAGTATTTT.